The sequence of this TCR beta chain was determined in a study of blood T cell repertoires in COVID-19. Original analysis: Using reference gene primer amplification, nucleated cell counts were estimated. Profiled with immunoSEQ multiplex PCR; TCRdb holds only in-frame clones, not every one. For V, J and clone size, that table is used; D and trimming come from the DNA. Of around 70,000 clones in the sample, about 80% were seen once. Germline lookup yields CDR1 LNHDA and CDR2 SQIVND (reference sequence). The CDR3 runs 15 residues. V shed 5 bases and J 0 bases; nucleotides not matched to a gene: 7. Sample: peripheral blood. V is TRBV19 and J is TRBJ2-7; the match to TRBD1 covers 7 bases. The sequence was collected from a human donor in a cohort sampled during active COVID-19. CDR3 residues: CASSSRTGFSYEQYF. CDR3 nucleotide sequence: TGTGCCAGTAGTTCCCGGACAGGCTTCTCCTACGAGCAGTACTTC.